These 5 T cell receptor beta chains were sequenced from one sample in a study of early T cells in non-severe SARS-CoV-2 infection. TCRdb re-called the 5' RACE reads through MiXCR, storing one row per CDR3 protein. This table holds approximately 71,000 distinct CDR3 sequences, 9.5% to 15% found once. The source was whole blood, collected at baseline. These receptors all come from an adult who was a healthcare worker with PCR-confirmed SARS-CoV-2 infection or an uninfected control (not recorded which).

This clonotype was seen at least ten times. The chain has TRBV24-1 and TRBJ1-5, with no clear D. Germline-derived CDR1 and CDR2 are KGHDR and SFDVKD. The CDR3 length is 14 residues. The ends were cut back, 4 bases at V and 2 bases at J, with 8 bases in the middle. The DNA of the CDR3 is TGTGCCACCAGTGAATCCAGTCGCAATCAGCCCCAGCATTTT. This sequence encodes CATSESSRNQPQHF.

The rearrangement joins TRBV7-2 to TRBJ2-5; D is undetermined. CDR1 is SGHTA and CDR2 is FQGNSA in the germline V gene. Trimming shortened V by 4 bases and J by 4 bases, and 7 bases separated the two germline ends. The CDR3 consists of 12 residues. The CDR3 loop is CASSSPIETQYF. The CDR3 nucleotides are TGTGCCAGCAGCTCGCCGATAGAGACCCAGTACTTC.

The rearrangement links TRBV5-5 to TRBJ1-1; D possibly corresponds to TRBD1 (5 bases). V dropped 3 bases and J dropped 0 bases, with 9 bases sitting between them. Germline assignment: CDR1 SGHKS and CDR2 YYEKEE (reference sequence). The CDR3 runs to 14 residues. The DNA for the CDR3 is TGTGCCAGCAGCTCGACGACAGTGAACACTGAAGCTTTCTTT. It is translated as CASSSTTVNTEAFF.

This clonotype came up a few times. The V gene is TRBV7-9, the J gene TRBJ2-5; TRBD2 aligns across 11 bases. The germline gives CDR1 SEHNR, CDR2 FQNEAQ (reference sequence). The V segment lost 3 bases and the J segment 2 bases; nucleotides outside the gene matches: 5. The CDR3 is 16 residues long. The CDR3: CASSFTSGGLQETQYF. Written as DNA, the CDR3 is TGTGCCAGCAGCTTTACTAGCGGGGGACTTCAAGAGACCCAGTACTTC.

This clonotype was counted only a few times. The chain combines TRBV14 with TRBJ2-3; D is unresolved. Between the trimmed V and J ends, which lost 1 base and 2 bases, there was a span of 10 bases. The CDR3 is 15 amino acids. The germline CDR1 and CDR2 sequences are SGHDN and FVKESK. Here the CDR3 DNA reads TGTGCCAGCAGCCAAGGGTGGATTAACACAGATACGCAGTATTTT. As protein: CASSQGWINTDTQYF.